These 16 T cell receptor beta chains originate from one sample sequenced in a study of blood T cell repertoires in COVID-19. Generated by immunoSEQ multiplex PCR, the TCRdb table keeps only in-frame clones and is missing some. The table lists around 230,000 clones, over 75% of them singletons, with 11% in the top ten. Sequencing was carried out using peripheral blood. These TCRs come from a man aged 50-59 years with COVID-19, enrolled during active disease.

This clone was counted a few times. The chain links TRBV19 to TRBJ1-1; possibly TRBD1 for D (5 bases). From germline, CDR1 is LNHDA and CDR2 SQIVND (reference sequence). This CDR3 comprises 13 residues. Trimming pared 3 bases from V and 6 bases from J, leaving 11 bases between. The CDR3 region has the DNA TGTGCCAGTAGTATCGGCAGGGCCCCTGAAGCTTTCTTT. Translation: CASSIGRAPEAFF.

This chain links TRBV2 with TRBJ2-1, with a possible D match to TRBD1 (5 bases). The ends were cut back, 4 bases at V and 2 bases at J, with 12 bases in the middle. Germline V gene lookup returns CDR1 SNHLY and CDR2 FYNNEI. The length of the CDR3 is 15 residues. DNA for the CDR3: TGTGCCAGCAGTGTAGGAGACAGTCCCTACAATGAGCAGTTCTTC. Protein: CASSVGDSPYNEQFF.

The CDR3 DNA is TGCGCCAGCAGCCAAGAAGGGACAGCGAATCAGCCCCAGCATTTT. It encodes CASSQEGTANQPQHF. The chain uses TRBV4-3 and TRBJ1-5; 7 bases map to TRBD1. J lost 4 bases, V lost 0 bases, and 3 bases had no gene match. The CDR3 sequence is 15 residues long. Per germline, CDR1 LGHNA and CDR2 YSLEER.

This clone was seen a few times. The rearrangement uses TRBV27 and TRBJ2-7, with 9 bases aligning to TRBD2. CDR1 is MNHEY and CDR2 is SMNVEV in the germline V gene (reference sequence). The CDR3 is 15 residues long. Trimming at V came to 4 bases and at J to 3 bases, leaving 7 bases not matched to a gene. CDR3 DNA: TGTGCCAGCAGTTCCGACGGACTAGCGAACTACGAGCAGTACTTC. Residues: CASSSDGLANYEQYF.

In the case of this clone: At the DNA level, this CDR3 is encoded by other sequences in the same sample as well. Here the CDR3 DNA reads TGTGCCAGTAGTATACAGGGCGATCAGCCCCAGCATTTT. Its translation is CASSIQGDQPQHF. The chain employs TRBV19 and TRBJ1-5; possible D gene TRBD1, 5 bases. The V end was cut by 2 bases, the J end by 5 bases, with 7 bases between. The CDR3 spans 13 residues. Germline CDR1 reads LNHDA; CDR2 reads SQIVND (reference sequence).

The V and J genes are TRBV30 and TRBJ2-3, with 7 bases lining up with TRBD1. CDR1 and CDR2 (germline): GTSNPN, SVGIG (reference sequence). This CDR3 is 13 amino acids long. Trimming at V came to 7 bases and at J to 4 bases, leaving 8 bases not matched to a gene. In DNA form, the CDR3 reads TGTGCCTACCGACAGGGAAGCGCAGATACGCAGTATTTT. Encoded protein: CAYRQGSADTQYF. Based on the CDR3 plus reference TRBV30 and TRBJ2-3, the full variable domain is SQTIHQWPATLVQPVGSPLSLECTVEGTSNPNLYWYRQAAGRGLQLLFYSVGIGQISSEVPQNLSASRPQDRQFILSSKKLLLSDSGFYLCAYRQGSADTQYFGPGTRLTVL.

This sequence joins TRBV6-5 and TRBJ1-4; no clear D. Germline loops: CDR1 MNHEY, CDR2 SVGAGI. Trimming stripped 8 bases from V and 4 bases from J, with 14 bases between. This CDR3 contains 14 residues. The chain's CDR3 is CASSPRDINEKLFF. CDR3 coding DNA: TGTGCCAGCTCACCCCGGGATATTAATGAAAAACTGTTTTTT.

The chain combines TRBV9 with TRBJ1-1; tentative D call: TRBD1 (6 bases). The CDR3 extends over 15 amino acids. The V gene's germline CDR1 is SGDLS and CDR2 YYNGEE. The germline V and J ends were trimmed by 3 bases and 0 bases, with 12 bases remaining between them. The CDR3 spells CASSGSGTLNTEAFF. The DNA of the CDR3 is TGTGCCAGCAGCGGGTCCGGGACATTGAACACTGAAGCTTTCTTT.

This clone was observed a handful of times. The gene calls are TRBV5-1 and TRBJ2-7, with TRBD2 matching 9 bases. The germline CDR1 and CDR2 sequences are SGHRS and YFSETQ. J was trimmed by 2 bases and V by 2 bases; bases with no gene match: 5. This CDR3 has 15 amino acids. The CDR3 loop reads CASSLRSGGPYEQYF. The CDR3 DNA reads as TGCGCCAGCAGCTTAAGAAGCGGGGGGCCCTACGAGCAGTACTTC.

Written as DNA, the CDR3 is TGTGCCTGGAGTGTACGGAGTAGCGGTTACAATGAGCAGTTCTTC. It codes for CAWSVRSSGYNEQFF. The chain carries TRBV30 and TRBJ2-1, with D maybe TRBD2 (6 bases). The V gene lost 0 bases and the J gene lost 4 bases, with 13 bases spanning the gap. Germline values: CDR1 GTSNPN, CDR2 SVGIG (reference sequence). The CDR3 loop spans 15 amino acids.

This chain uses TRBV2 with TRBJ2-5; tentatively, D is TRBD2 (6 bases). Per germline, CDR1 SNHLY and CDR2 FYNNEI. The CDR3 is 15 amino acids. V lost 5 bases, J lost 4 bases, and 17 bases lay in between. The CDR3 loop is CASSLPGVRVETQYF. In nucleotides, the CDR3 is TGTGCCAGCAGTCTACCGGGGGTCCGGGTAGAGACCCAGTACTTC. Full variable domain (missing parts from reference TRBV2 and TRBJ2-5): EPEVTQTPSHQVTQMGQEVILRCVPISNHLYFYWYRQILGQKVEFLVSFYNNEISEKSEIFDDQFSVERPDGSNFTLKIRSTKLEDSAMYFCASSLPGVRVETQYFGPGTRLLVL.

The chain recombines TRBV29-1 with TRBJ2-7; the match to TRBD1 covers 8 bases. The CDR3 sequence is 15 residues long. V lost 4 bases to trimming and J lost 1 base; unmatched junction nucleotides: 9. From germline, CDR1 is SQVTM and CDR2 ANQGSEA. CDR3 loop: CSVGYRGTQSYEQYF. The CDR3 region has the DNA TGCAGCGTTGGGTACAGGGGGACACAGTCCTACGAGCAGTACTTC.

V usage is TRBV11-1 and J usage is TRBJ2-1, with 9 bases fitting TRBD2. Losses at the gene ends were 5 bases for V and 5 bases for J; bases not matched to a gene: 10. The CDR3 sequence is 16 residues long. Germline CDR1 reads SGHAT; CDR2 reads FQDESV (reference sequence). CDR3 in amino acids: CASSHTAGGRHNEQFF. DNA of the CDR3: TGTGCCAGCAGCCACACAGCGGGGGGCCGACACAATGAGCAGTTCTTC.

This chain connects TRBV5-4 to TRBJ1-1, with D uncertain. V lost 0 bases, J lost 7 bases, and 10 bases lay in between. This CDR3 is built from 13 residues. CDR1 is SGHNT, CDR2 YYREEE, per germline (reference sequence). As DNA, the CDR3 is TGTGCCAGCAGCTTGGCCGGGGAGATTGAAGCTTTCTTT. It yields the protein CASSLAGEIEAFF.

This sequence joins TRBV6-5 and TRBJ2-1, with D perhaps TRBD2 (5 bases). From germline, CDR1 is MNHEY and CDR2 SVGAGI. This CDR3 comprises 12 residues. V was clipped by 8 bases and J by 9 bases, with 14 bases between them. In DNA, the CDR3 is TGTGCCAGCGGCGAGGGAGAGGGTGAGCAGTTCTTC. Translating gives CASGEGEGEQFF.

The chain uses TRBV30 and TRBJ2-5, with 8 bases fitting TRBD1. V shed 3 bases and J 5 bases; nucleotides not matched to a gene: 11. There are 15 residues in the CDR3. Per germline, CDR1 GTSNPN and CDR2 SVGIG (reference sequence). The CDR3 DNA is TGTGCCTGGAGCATCCCCACAGGGGGTAGGGAGACCCAGTACTTC. This codes for CAWSIPTGGRETQYF. Full variable domain (missing parts from reference TRBV30 and TRBJ2-5): SQTIHQWPATLVQPVGSPLSLECTVEGTSNPNLYWYRQAAGRGLQLLFYSVGIGQISSEVPQNLSASRPQDRQFILSSKKLLLSDSGFYLCAWSIPTGGRETQYFGPGTRLLVL.